Each of the 26 T cell receptor beta chains below was sequenced from the same sample in a study of blood T cell repertoires in COVID-19. TCRdb keeps only in-frame clones here, not all; method: immunoSEQ multiplex PCR. Of approximately 150,000 clones in the sample, approximately 87% were seen once. Sequencing was performed on peripheral blood. The receptor set was obtained from a man aged 45 to 65 who had recovered from COVID-19.

The V and J genes are TRBV3-1 (or the pseudogene TRBV3-2) and TRBJ1-1; D unresolved. The CDR3 extends over 13 amino acids. Germline V gene data show CDR1 as LGHDT and CDR2 as YNNKEL (reference sequence). V shed 3 bases and J shed 4 bases, with 9 bases lying between them. The DNA for the CDR3 is TGTGCCAGCAGCCAGGGCTGGTCCACTGAAGCTTTCTTT. This gives the protein CASSQGWSTEAFF.

V and J are TRBV3-1 (or the pseudogene TRBV3-2) and TRBJ1-4, with TRBD1 as a possible D gene (6 bases). Between the trimmed V and J ends, which lost 5 bases and 8 bases, there was a span of 6 bases. Germline V CDR1 and CDR2: LGHDT, YNNKEL (reference sequence). The CDR3 contains 11 residues. As DNA, the CDR3 is TGTGCCAGCAGCACAGGGGAAAAACTGTTTTTT. As protein: CASSTGEKLFF.

This clone is a singleton in its sample. The rearrangement joins TRBV19 to TRBJ1-2; 7 bases map to TRBD1. Germline values: CDR1 LNHDA, CDR2 SQIVND (reference sequence). There are 15 residues in the CDR3. Losses at the gene ends were 3 bases for V and 6 bases for J; bases not matched to a gene: 10. The CDR3 coding sequence is TGTGCCAGTAGTATGACAGGGAATCCGCTTCATGGCTACACCTTC. It translates to CASSMTGNPLHGYTF.

The V and J genes are TRBV9 and TRBJ2-1; 16 bases line up with TRBD2. The CDR3 loop spans 19 amino acids. J was trimmed by 7 bases and V by 3 bases; bases with no gene match: 13. Germline V CDR1 and CDR2: SGDLS, YYNGEE. DNA of the CDR3: TGTGCCAGCAGCGGACAGCCCGGGACTAGCGGGGGGGCCTGGAATGAGCAGTTCTTC. It codes for CASSGQPGTSGGAWNEQFF.

The chain recombines TRBV5-6 with TRBJ2-1, with TRBD1 identical over 7 bases. CDR3 length equals 16 residues. Germline loops: CDR1 SGHDT, CDR2 YYEEEE. The ends lost 7 bases at V and 3 bases at J; junction bases unmatched: 13. The CDR3 here is CASPPVGGIDYNEQFF. The CDR3 DNA reads TGTGCCAGCCCCCCCGTAGGGGGCATTGACTACAATGAGCAGTTCTTC.

This clone was observed once. V usage is TRBV19 and J usage is TRBJ1-5; 7 positions agree with TRBD1. The CDR3 sequence is 14 residues long. Germline values: CDR1 LNHDA, CDR2 SQIVND (reference sequence). The ends lost 8 bases at V and 3 bases at J; junction bases unmatched: 7. CDR3 sequence: CASLGDSDNQPQHF. The DNA of the CDR3 is TGTGCCAGTCTCGGGGACAGTGACAATCAGCCCCAGCATTTT.

The chain employs TRBV5-1 and TRBJ2-5; perhaps TRBD1 as D (7 bases). V was pared by 2 bases and J by 4 bases, with 21 bases between. This CDR3 spans 17 amino acids. In germline, CDR1 is SGHRS, CDR2 YFSETQ. The CDR3 region is CASSLGGGQVGSETQYF. Written as DNA, the CDR3 is TGCGCCAGCAGCTTAGGGGGAGGACAGGTAGGGTCAGAGACCCAGTACTTC.

This clone came up once. This rearrangement joins TRBV5-1 to TRBJ2-1; D not certain. The CDR3 length is 14 residues. The germline V gene has CDR1 SGHRS and CDR2 YFSETQ. Trimming pared 0 bases from V and 0 bases from J, leaving 4 bases between. CDR3: CASSLGSSYNEQFF. In nucleotides, the CDR3 is TGCGCCAGCAGCTTGGGGAGCTCCTACAATGAGCAGTTCTTC. The whole variable domain, filled in from reference TRBV5-1 and TRBJ2-1, reads KAGVTQTPRYLIKTRGQQVTLSCSPISGHRSVSWYQQTPGQGLQFLFEYFSETQRNKGNFPGRFSGRQFSNSRSEMNVSTLELGDSALYLCASSLGSSYNEQFFGPGTRLTVL.

The rearrangement uses TRBV7-2 and TRBJ1-6; D unresolved. Germline V gene data show CDR1 as SGHTA and CDR2 as FQGNSA. The CDR3 totals 11 residues. Trimming cost V 4 bases and J 8 bases, with 3 bases left between them. The CDR3 bases are TGTGCCAGCAGCTCAGATTCACCCCTCCACTTT. This translates into CASSSDSPLHF.

The chain couples TRBV18 to TRBJ1-2, with 7 bases matching TRBD1. The length of the CDR3 is 16 residues. With V trimmed by 2 bases and J by 0 bases, 6 bases remained unmatched. Per the germline V gene, CDR1 is KGHSH and CDR2 is LQKENI. CDR3 DNA: TGTGCCAGCTCACCAAGGGGACAGCTAGCTAACTATGGCTACACCTTC. Amino acid sequence: CASSPRGQLANYGYTF. Full variable domain (outside the CDR3, taken from reference TRBV18 and TRBJ1-2): NAGVMQNPRHLVRRRGQEARLRCSPMKGHSHVYWYRQLPEEGLKFMVYLQKENIIDESGMPKERFSAEFPKEGPSILRIQQVVRGDSAAYFCASSPRGQLANYGYTFGSGTRLTVV.

This chain links TRBV5-4 with TRBJ1-1, with D hard to call. Germline values: CDR1 SGHNT, CDR2 YYREEE (reference sequence). V dropped 3 bases and J dropped 8 bases, with 8 bases sitting between them. The CDR3 is made up of 11 amino acids. CDR3 loop: CASSSQKEAFF. The CDR3, as DNA: TGTGCCAGCAGCTCTCAGAAGGAAGCTTTCTTT.

V is TRBV4-3 and J is TRBJ2-7, with a tentative D call TRBD1 (6 bases). Germline CDR1 reads LGHNA; CDR2 reads YSLEER. V lost 0 bases to trimming and J lost 2 bases, with 17 bases between them. The CDR3 has 17 residues. The CDR3 protein is CASSQEVRPWGPYEQYF. The CDR3 DNA is TGCGCCAGCAGCCAAGAAGTCCGGCCTTGGGGGCCCTACGAGCAGTACTTC.

The CDR3, as DNA: TGCGCCAGCCTTAGTACGTGTGCGTACTTC. This translates into CASLSTCAYF. V and J are TRBV5-1 and TRBJ2-7; D is unresolved. V was cut by 7 bases and J by 12 bases, with 14 bases left in between. The CDR3 totals 10 residues. The germline V gene encodes CDR1 SGHRS and CDR2 YFSETQ.

The chain joins TRBV4-3 to TRBJ1-4; tentatively, D is TRBD1 (6 bases). Trimming cost V 4 bases and J 3 bases, with 18 bases left between them. The length of the CDR3 is 17 residues. Germline V gene data show CDR1 as LGHNA and CDR2 as YSLEER. For the CDR3, the DNA is TGCGCCAGCAGCCCCAACCACAGGGCCGCGGCTAATGAAAAACTGTTTTTT. Its protein is CASSPNHRAAANEKLFF.

The chain joins TRBV27 to TRBJ2-2, with TRBD2 matching over 14 bases. The CDR3 covers 17 residues. The J segment lost 4 bases and the V segment lost 0 bases, leaving 1 base of the junction unmatched. From germline, CDR1 is MNHEY and CDR2 SMNVEV (reference sequence). CDR3 DNA sequence: TGTGCCAGCAGTTTATCGACTAGCGGGGGGGCCACCGGGGAGCTGTTTTTT. Its protein is CASSLSTSGGATGELFF.

Remarks on this clone: Within the sample, other DNA sequences also encode this same CDR3. V usage is TRBV30 and J usage is TRBJ2-3, with unresolved D. CDR1 is GTSNPN and CDR2 is SVGIG in the germline V gene (reference sequence). V dropped 3 bases and J dropped 3 bases, with 7 bases sitting between them. The CDR3 loop spans 12 amino acids. CDR3 sequence reads: CAWSSSTDTQYF. CDR3 in DNA: TGTGCCTGGAGCTCGAGTACAGATACGCAGTATTTT.

The chain couples TRBV30 to TRBJ2-1; D is unresolved. Germline assignment: CDR1 GTSNPN and CDR2 SVGIG (reference sequence). The CDR3 consists of 12 residues. Deletions cut 3 bases from V and 4 bases from J, with 7 bases between. As DNA, the CDR3 is TGTGCCTGGAGCGACTCTTACAATGAGCAGTTCTTC. Its protein is CAWSDSYNEQFF.

This clone is a singleton in its sample. This rearrangement joins TRBV6-5 to TRBJ2-1, with TRBD1 matching 8 bases. Germline V lookup: CDR1 MNHEY, CDR2 SVGAGI. Unmatched junction bases numbered 11, after V lost 10 bases and J lost 9 bases. The CDR3 is 13 amino acids. The CDR3 is CATGQVYYGEQFF. Written as DNA, the CDR3 is TGTGCCACGGGACAGGTTTATTATGGTGAGCAGTTCTTC.

This chain uses TRBV18 with TRBJ1-3; TRBD1 aligns across 7 bases. J lost 0 bases, V lost 5 bases, and 7 bases had no gene match. Germline V CDR1 and CDR2: KGHSH, LQKENI. There are 16 residues in the CDR3. The CDR3 sequence: CASSEGQSRSGNTIYF. CDR3 coding DNA: TGTGCCAGCTCAGAGGGACAGAGTCGCTCTGGAAACACCATATATTTT.

V gene TRBV29-1 combines with J gene TRBJ2-5; 8 nucleotides match TRBD1. The CDR3 extends over 14 amino acids. In germline, CDR1 is SQVTM, CDR2 ANQGSEA. J was trimmed by 2 bases and V by 1 base; bases with no gene match: 3. Here the CDR3 DNA reads TGCAGCGTTGAAGCCAGGGGGCAACAAGAGACCCAGTACTTC. Its protein is CSVEARGQQETQYF.

The chain joins TRBV13 to TRBJ2-7, with 7 bases fitting TRBD1. Germline trimming cut 6 bases from V and 2 bases from J; bases unmatched to any gene: 7. This CDR3 is built from 14 residues. The germline V gene encodes CDR1 PRHDT and CDR2 FYEKMQ (reference sequence). The CDR3 DNA reads as TGTGCCAGCAGATCCTACAGGGGCGCCTACGAGCAGTACTTC. Protein: CASRSYRGAYEQYF.

This chain connects TRBV5-1 to TRBJ1-3; D gene ambiguous. The V and J ends lost 2 bases and 0 bases respectively, with 15 bases between them. Germline CDR1 SGHRS, CDR2 YFSETQ. The CDR3 has 17 residues. Here the CDR3 reads CASSFSGQPNSGNTIYF. The CDR3 nucleotides are TGCGCCAGCAGCTTTTCTGGGCAGCCGAACTCTGGAAACACCATATATTTT.

V gene TRBV6-6 combines with J gene TRBJ2-7; TRBD1 agrees at 7 bases. V dropped 6 bases and J dropped 6; count of bases not matched to a gene: 5. CDR3 length: 12 amino acids. The V gene's germline CDR1 is MNHNY and CDR2 SVGAGI (reference sequence). The CDR3 region has the DNA TGTGCCAGCAGGAACAGGGGTTCCGAGCAGTACTTC. Protein: CASRNRGSEQYF.

The chain joins TRBV9 to TRBJ2-3; 9 positions match TRBD2. Germline V gene data show CDR1 as SGDLS and CDR2 as YYNGEE. V was pared by 4 bases and J by 2 bases, with 5 bases of the junction left unmatched. There are 15 residues in the CDR3. The CDR3 nucleotides read TGTGCCAGCAGCCTAGCGGGGTTCCCCACAGATACGCAGTATTTT. It yields the protein CASSLAGFPTDTQYF. The variable domain in full, with the rest retrieved from reference TRBV9 and TRBJ2-3, is DSGVTQTPKHLITATGQRVTLRCSPRSGDLSVYWYQQSLDQGLQFLIQYYNGEERAKGNILERFSAQQFPDLHSELNLSSLELGDSALYFCASSLAGFPTDTQYFGPGTRLTVL.

V gene TRBV5-5 combines with J gene TRBJ2-1, with 10 bases lining up with TRBD2. This CDR3 is 16 amino acids long. J was trimmed by 7 bases and V by 0 bases; bases with no gene match: 7. In germline, CDR1 is SGHKS, CDR2 YYEKEE (reference sequence). In DNA, the CDR3 is TGTGCCAGCAGCTTGGCACCAGCGGGGGGGCCGAATGAGCAGTTCTTC. This gives the protein CASSLAPAGGPNEQFF.

The chain employs TRBV10-3 and TRBJ2-7, with 10 bases identical to TRBD1. V dropped 0 bases and J dropped 5; count of bases not matched to a gene: 4. This CDR3 is built from 15 residues. Germline V gene lookup returns CDR1 ENHRY and CDR2 SYGVKD. This CDR3 reads CAISESRTGGDEQYF. In DNA, the CDR3 is TGTGCCATCAGTGAGTCGAGGACAGGGGGTGACGAGCAGTACTTC.